This is a list of T cell receptor beta chains from one sample in a study of regulatory T cells in long-lasting Graves disease. One entry per CDR3 protein, called by TCRdb with MiXCR from the multiplex PCR reads. The repertoire holds about 460,000 distinct CDR3 sequences, less than 25% seen once, with around 12% in the top ten. Specimen: peripheral blood mononuclear cells (PBMCs), collected when the disease was refractory, from a patient treated with antithyroid drugs. These receptors all stem from a female donor with Graves disease. Each CDR3 is given with its conserved first and last residue. Fields, in order: V gene, J gene, D gene, CDR3 length, clone size, CDR3 DNA, CDR3 protein. D genes are given only for firm matches. Where a row states a size, it is once, few, many or the class of an expanded clone; other rows omit it.

TRBV7-9	TRBJ2-5	NA	12	many	TGTGCCAGCAGTTTTAACAGGGAGACCCAGTACTTC	CASSFNRETQYF
TRBV28	TRBJ1-6	NA	12	many	TGTGCCACCTCAGGGGAAGGGTCACCCCTCCACTTT	CATSGEGSPLHF
TRBV28	TRBJ2-7	NA	14	many	TGTGCCAACAAGGACAGAACCTTTCGGAACGAGCAGTACTTC	CANKDRTFRNEQYF
TRBV12-3/TRBV12-4	TRBJ2-7	TRBD1	14	many	TGTGCCAGCAGTTTCACGACAGGGATATACGAGCAGTACTTC	CASSFTTGIYEQYF
TRBV28	TRBJ1-1	NA	14	many	TGTGCCAGCAGTTTATGGGATGTGAACACTGAAGCTTTCTTT	CASSLWDVNTEAFF
TRBV27	TRBJ2-7	NA	15	few	TGTGCCAGCAGCTTCCTTTCCAGGGGCCCGGGCGAGCAGTACTTC	CASSFLSRGPGEQYF
TRBV12-3/TRBV12-4	TRBJ2-7	TRBD2	13	NA	TGTGCCAGCAGTTGGGGGGGATCCTACGAGCAGTACTTC	CASSWGGSYEQYF
TRBV5-1	TRBJ2-7	NA	15	NA	TGCGCCAGCAGCTTGGGAGGGGAAAGTGACCGGGAGCAGTACTTC	CASSLGGESDREQYF
TRBV28	TRBJ1-1	NA	13	many	TGTGCCAGCAGCTTATCCCTGAACACTGAAGCTTTCTTT	CASSLSLNTEAFF
TRBV5-5	TRBJ2-7	TRBD1	14	few	TGTGCCAGCAGCTTGTGGGACAGAGACTACGAGCAGTACTTC	CASSLWDRDYEQYF
TRBV10-3	TRBJ2-1	NA	15	once	TGTGCCATCGGTGCAGCAATTAGCTCCTACAATGAGCAGTTCTTC	CAIGAAISSYNEQFF